This T cell receptor (beta chain) was found in a study of cytomegalovirus exposure and HLA in healthy donors. The PCR used 60 Vbeta and 13 Jbeta primers. Assay used: immunoSEQ multiplex PCR; TCRdb lists only in-frame clones, some missing. The data contain 150,000 to 200,000 clones, around 75% of them singletons. CDR3 size: 15 residues. Germline assignment: CDR1 SGDLS and CDR2 YYNGEE. Losses at the gene ends were 3 bases for V and 5 bases for J; bases not matched to a gene: 10. A note on this clone: Its antigen is unknown.

General observations from the study: Other equally common chains were less clonally expanded than HLA-associated TCR beta chains, a later analysis showed. In a later analysis, several top co-occurrence clusters appeared linked to parvovirus B19, influenza, CMV and Epstein-Barr virus. In vitro confirmation showed three CMV-associated chains to be CMV antigen specific. The analysis excluded some indistinguishable V segments, including TRBV6-2 and TRBV6-3.

The chain links TRBV9 to TRBJ1-1; 7 nucleotides agree with TRBD1. The sample taken for sequencing was PBMCs. This TCR was recovered from a young man in good health and CMV-seropositive. In nucleotides, the CDR3 is TGTGCCAGCAGCGCGACAGGGACGGTTGCAACTGAAGCTTTCTTT. This codes for CASSATGTVATEAFF.